This is a list of T cell receptor beta chains from one sample in a study of sequential checkpoint blockade in melanoma. Clones were read by immunoSEQ multiplex PCR, and TCRdb kept only the in-frame ones, dropping some. The table includes around 20,000 clones, more than 75% detected once. Sequenced here: CD8+ T cells sorted from blood (inferred from file names), sampled from a patient given nivolumab and ipilimumab in sequence. Receptor source: a human donor with melanoma. Each CDR3 is given with its conserved first and last residue. A D gene is named only where the DNA matches it firmly. Clone sizes are given selectively: once, few, many, or a class where the clone is expanded.

CDR3 protein: CASSVATSGVGEQFF
CDR3 DNA: TGTGCCAGCAGCGTAGCTACTAGCGGGGTTGGGGAGCAGTTCTTC
J gene: TRBJ2-1
clone size: .
V gene: TRBV9
D gene: TRBD2

CDR3 protein: CASGPPGLAGGPELTGELFF
CDR3 DNA: TGTGCTAGTGGTCCCCCGGGACTAGCGGGAGGGCCCGAGCTAACCGGGGAGCTGTTTTTT
J gene: TRBJ2-2
clone size: .
V gene: TRBV12-5
D gene: TRBD2

CDR3 protein: CASSLVSGGTGELFF
CDR3 DNA: TGCGCCAGCAGCTTGGTTTCGGGTGGCACCGGGGAGCTGTTTTTT
J gene: TRBJ2-2
clone size: .
V gene: TRBV5-1
D gene: .

CDR3 protein: CASSQEIGRVTDTQYF
CDR3 DNA: TGTGCCAGCAGCCAAGAGATAGGGAGGGTCACAGATACGCAGTATTTT
J gene: TRBJ2-3
clone size: .
V gene: TRBV7-2
D gene: TRBD2

CDR3 protein: CASSLRRGQNSYNEQFF
CDR3 DNA: TGTGCCAGCAGCTTAAGAAGGGGCCAGAACTCCTACAATGAGCAGTTCTTC
J gene: TRBJ2-1
clone size: .
V gene: TRBV7-9
D gene: .

CDR3 protein: CASSYRTDTQYF
CDR3 DNA: TGTGCCAGCAGTTACCGGACAGATACGCAGTATTTT
J gene: TRBJ2-3
clone size: once
V gene: TRBV6-6
D gene: .

CDR3 protein: CASSLVAGGPYEQYF
CDR3 DNA: TGTGCCAGCAGCTTGGTAGCGGGAGGCCCATACGAGCAGTACTTC
J gene: TRBJ2-7
clone size: .
V gene: TRBV5-6
D gene: TRBD2

CDR3 protein: CAIRLAEYNEQFF
CDR3 DNA: TGTGCCATTCGGCTAGCGGAGTACAATGAGCAGTTCTTC
J gene: TRBJ2-1
clone size: .
V gene: TRBV28
D gene: TRBD2

CDR3 protein: CASSLWGQYPGRQPQHF
CDR3 DNA: TGTGCCAGCAGTTTATGGGGGCAGTACCCCGGGAGGCAGCCCCAGCATTTT
J gene: TRBJ1-5
clone size: .
V gene: TRBV27
D gene: .

CDR3 protein: CASSLRGADEKLFF
CDR3 DNA: TGCGCCAGCAGCTTGCGGGGGGCGGATGAAAAACTGTTTTTT
J gene: TRBJ1-4
clone size: .
V gene: TRBV5-1
D gene: .

CDR3 protein: CASSLGGGQGWSQYF
CDR3 DNA: TGCGCCAGCAGCTTGGGAGGAGGACAGGGGTGGTCCCAGTACTTC
J gene: TRBJ2-5
clone size: .
V gene: TRBV5-1
D gene: TRBD1

CDR3 protein: CSVERQAGGTYEQYF
CDR3 DNA: TGCAGCGTTGAACGGCAAGCGGGAGGGACCTACGAGCAGTACTTC
J gene: TRBJ2-7
clone size: few
V gene: TRBV29-1
D gene: TRBD2

CDR3 protein: CASRGLRGQETQYF
CDR3 DNA: TGTGCCAGCAGGGGACTGCGGGGACAAGAGACCCAGTACTTC
J gene: TRBJ2-5
clone size: .
V gene: TRBV11-2
D gene: .

CDR3 protein: CAARSEAHQPQHF
CDR3 DNA: TGTGCCGCCCGGTCTGAGGCCCATCAGCCCCAGCATTTT
J gene: TRBJ1-5
clone size: once
V gene: TRBV28
D gene: .

CDR3 protein: CASSQDSANQPQHF
CDR3 DNA: TGTGCCAGCAGCCAGGACAGCGCCAATCAGCCCCAGCATTTT
J gene: TRBJ1-5
clone size: few
V gene: TRBV7-2
D gene: .

CDR3 protein: CASSLSQGSTEAFF
CDR3 DNA: TGTGCCAGCAGTTTATCCCAGGGGAGCACTGAAGCTTTCTTT
J gene: TRBJ1-1
clone size: .
V gene: TRBV28
D gene: .

CDR3 protein: CASTQLVSAGTSRLNEQFF
CDR3 DNA: TGTGCCAGCACCCAATTGGTCAGCGCCGGGACTAGCAGGTTAAATGAGCAGTTCTTC
J gene: TRBJ2-1
clone size: .
V gene: TRBV7-8
D gene: TRBD2

CDR3 protein: CAISFSGEGEKLFF
CDR3 DNA: TGTGCCATCAGTTTTTCAGGGGAAGGAGAAAAACTGTTTTTT
J gene: TRBJ1-4
clone size: .
V gene: TRBV10-3
D gene: .

CDR3 protein: CASSAGVATEAFF
CDR3 DNA: TGCGCCAGCAGTGCGGGGGTGGCCACTGAAGCTTTCTTT
J gene: TRBJ1-1
clone size: .
V gene: TRBV10-2
D gene: .

CDR3 protein: CASLTTVINTGELFF
CDR3 DNA: TGTGCCAGCCTTACGACAGTTATTAACACCGGGGAGCTGTTTTTT
J gene: TRBJ2-2
clone size: .
V gene: TRBV6-1
D gene: .

CDR3 protein: CASSQDWGGKLFF
CDR3 DNA: TGTGCCAGCAGCCAAGATTGGGGAGGAAAACTGTTTTTT
J gene: TRBJ1-4
clone size: .
V gene: TRBV4-2
D gene: .

CDR3 protein: CASSPSTVNTEAFF
CDR3 DNA: TGTGCCAGCTCACCTTCGACAGTGAACACTGAAGCTTTCTTT
J gene: TRBJ1-1
clone size: .
V gene: TRBV18
D gene: .

CDR3 protein: CASSFRHFVGQNNF
CDR3 DNA: TGTGCCAGCAGTTTTAGACATTTCGTAGGACAGAACAATTTC
J gene: TRBJ2-7
clone size: .
V gene: TRBV28
D gene: .

CDR3 protein: CASSISRGGETQYF
CDR3 DNA: TGTGCCAGTAGTATATCTAGAGGGGGCGAGACCCAGTACTTC
J gene: TRBJ2-5
clone size: .
V gene: TRBV19
D gene: TRBD1

CDR3 protein: CASSESSGRETQYF
CDR3 DNA: TGTGCCAGCAGTGAATCTAGCGGGAGAGAGACCCAGTACTTC
J gene: TRBJ2-5
clone size: .
V gene: TRBV2
D gene: TRBD2

CDR3 protein: CASSPLGVAGGSNEQFF
CDR3 DNA: TGTGCCAGCAGCCCCCTCGGGGTAGCGGGAGGCTCTAATGAGCAGTTCTTC
J gene: TRBJ2-1
clone size: .
V gene: TRBV7-2
D gene: TRBD2

CDR3 protein: CAWSRGLIGDEQFF
CDR3 DNA: TGTGCCTGGAGTAGGGGACTGATAGGGGATGAGCAGTTCTTC
J gene: TRBJ2-1
clone size: .
V gene: TRBV30
D gene: .